The 14 T cell receptor beta chains listed next were all sequenced from one sample in a study of shared clonotypes between healthy human individuals. Data came from immunoSEQ multiplex PCR; TCRdb stores just in-frame clones and leaves some out. This table has 450,000 or so clones, approximately 77% appearing once. Source material: PBMCs. These receptors originate from a woman in her thirties or forties in good health. Some clones in this sample may be carry-over from other donors' samples.

This clone was detected only a few times. The rearrangement uses TRBV6-5 and TRBJ1-2; 10 positions match TRBD1. J was trimmed by 8 bases and V by 6 bases; bases with no gene match: 6. The CDR3 extends over 13 amino acids. In germline, CDR1 is MNHEY, CDR2 SVGAGI. The DNA of the CDR3 is TGTGCCAGCAGGAGGGACAGGGGAGGCGGCTACACCTTC. Amino acid sequence: CASRRDRGGGYTF.

This clone was observed a single time. The chain carries TRBV10-3 and TRBJ2-3, with TRBD2 identical over 12 bases. The CDR3 covers 15 residues. The V segment lost 10 bases and the J segment 0 bases; nucleotides outside the gene matches: 5. Per germline, CDR1 ENHRY and CDR2 SYGVKD. CDR3 in amino acids: CATWTSGNSTDTQYF. CDR3 nucleotides: TGTGCCACTTGGACTAGCGGGAATAGCACAGATACGCAGTATTTT.

The J gene is TRBJ2-5, the V gene TRBV27, with 11 nucleotides matching TRBD2. In germline, CDR1 is MNHEY, CDR2 SMNVEV (reference sequence). This CDR3 has 17 residues. The junction had 8 bases not matched to a gene; V was cut back by 4 bases and J by 1 base. The CDR3 here is CASSSRGLAEFQETQYF. Written as DNA, the CDR3 is TGTGCCAGCAGTTCCCGGGGACTAGCGGAATTCCAAGAGACCCAGTACTTC.

This clone was observed at least ten times. Additional DNA sequences in this sample encode the identical CDR3. The rearrangement links TRBV7-9 to TRBJ1-3; 8 bases are shared with TRBD1. The CDR3 length is 14 residues. Germline CDR1 and CDR2: SEHNR and FQNEAQ (reference sequence). J was trimmed by 8 bases and V by 4 bases; bases with no gene match: 7. The CDR3 DNA reads TGTGCCAGCAGCTCGACCGGACAGGGAGACACCATATATTTT. Amino acids: CASSSTGQGDTIYF.

The chain carries TRBV10-3 and TRBJ1-3; the match to TRBD1 covers 10 bases. Germline loops: CDR1 ENHRY, CDR2 SYGVKD. This CDR3 is 16 amino acids long. Trimming took 3 bases from V and 1 from J; bases not matched to a gene: 3. This CDR3 is CAISEDRGLSGNTIYF. CDR3 DNA: TGTGCCATCAGTGAAGACAGGGGGCTTTCTGGAAACACCATATATTTT.

This clone was seen more than once but under ten times. The gene calls are TRBV28 and TRBJ1-2, with no clear D. CDR3 length: 15 amino acids. The germline V and J ends were trimmed by 3 bases and 1 base, with 12 bases remaining between them. Germline CDR1 and CDR2: MDHEN and SYDVKM. The CDR3 sequence: CASSLENTYNYGYTF. The CDR3, as DNA: TGTGCCAGCAGTTTGGAAAACACTTATAACTATGGCTACACCTTC.

The chain links TRBV9 to TRBJ2-5; D is perhaps TRBD1 (5 bases). Trimming pared 0 bases from V and 2 bases from J, leaving 11 bases between. This CDR3 spans 15 amino acids. Per the germline V gene, CDR1 is SGDLS and CDR2 is YYNGEE. DNA for the CDR3: TGTGCCAGCAGCGTAGGGGTGGGGCGGCAAGAGACCCAGTACTTC. Its protein is CASSVGVGRQETQYF.

A single count supports this clone. A far larger clone lies a single base away; this is likely a read error. The V gene is TRBV30, the J gene TRBJ1-1; D is undetermined. With 1 base removed from V and 5 bases from J, the gap between germline ends came to 5 bases. This CDR3 comprises 11 residues. The germline V gene encodes CDR1 GTSNPN and CDR2 SVGIG (reference sequence). CDR3 nucleotides: TGTGCCTGGAGTGACATGACTGAAGCTTTCTTT. Translated, it gives CAWSDMTEAFF.

The chain couples TRBV5-8 to TRBJ2-1; no definite D call. Germline V gene sequence: CDR1 SGHTS, CDR2 YDEGEE. The CDR3 loop spans 12 amino acids. V lost 1 base to trimming and J lost 11 bases, with 10 bases between them. CDR3 region: CASSLNRVQQFF. In DNA, the CDR3 is TGTGCCAGCAGCTTGAACCGGGTACAGCAGTTCTTC. Supplemented by reference TRBV5-8 and TRBJ2-1, the full variable domain reads EAGVTQSPTHLIKTRGQQATLRCSPISGHTSVYWYQQALGLGLQFLLWYDEGEERNRGNFPPRFSGRQFPNYSSELNVNALELEDSALYLCASSLNRVQQFFGPGTRLTVL.

The chain combines TRBV7-2 with TRBJ2-1; a possible D gene is TRBD1 (6 bases). Trimming took 4 bases from V and 2 from J, leaving 6 bases between them. Per germline, CDR1 SGHTA and CDR2 FQGNSA. This CDR3 comprises 13 residues. The DNA of the CDR3 is TGTGCCAGCAGCTGGGACACCTACAATGAGCAGTTCTTC. This gives the protein CASSWDTYNEQFF.

The chain recombines TRBV28 with TRBJ2-1, with 7 bases fitting TRBD1. The CDR3 is made up of 14 amino acids. J was trimmed by 4 bases and V by 6 bases; bases with no gene match: 6. Germline CDR1 MDHEN, CDR2 SYDVKM. The CDR3 nucleotides are TGTGCCAGCAGCCCCGGGACAGCTTACAATGAGCAGTTCTTC. Protein product: CASSPGTAYNEQFF.

This chain uses TRBV10-3 with TRBJ1-5; weak D call: TRBD1 (5 bases). V dropped 10 bases and J dropped 5 bases, with 18 bases sitting between them. This CDR3 is built from 14 residues. Germline loops: CDR1 ENHRY, CDR2 SYGVKD. Here the CDR3 DNA reads TGTGCCAGTTCCGCGGCCCAGGGAGATCAGCCCCAGCATTTT. It codes for CASSAAQGDQPQHF.

The rearrangement uses TRBV6-5 and TRBJ2-7, with TRBD2 identical over 15 bases. The V segment lost 6 bases and the J segment 4 bases; nucleotides outside the gene matches: 1. The CDR3 extends over 14 amino acids. Germline loops: CDR1 MNHEY, CDR2 SVGAGI. The CDR3 loop is CASSGTSGRYEQYF. CDR3 nucleotides: TGTGCCAGCAGCGGGACTAGCGGGAGGTACGAGCAGTACTTC.

The rearrangement uses TRBV2 and TRBJ2-5; D is perhaps TRBD2 (5 bases). Germline loops: CDR1 SNHLY, CDR2 FYNNEI. V gave up 7 bases and J gave up 5 bases, with 14 bases separating them. This CDR3 contains 13 residues. The DNA for the CDR3 is TGTGCCAGCACCCGAGGGATACGGGAGACCCAGTACTTC. Translation: CASTRGIRETQYF.